Below, one TCR beta chain is given with its context. No antigen is known for it. These data are taken from a study of shared clonotypes between healthy human individuals. Study at large: Three CD4 naive, three CD4 memory, two CD8 naive and one CD8 memory plate were used per donor. The study, taken as a whole, reports: Naive subsets, compared against memory subsets, generally had larger estimated richness values.

The junction had 3 bases not matched to a gene; V was cut back by 1 base and J by 0 bases. CDR3 size: 16 residues. Germline V gene lookup returns CDR1 MNHEY and CDR2 SVGAGI. Sequencing used immunoSEQ multiplex PCR; TCRdb keeps in-frame clones, though not all of them. The top ten hold 0.39% of the sample, which has roughly 2.2 million clones, 90% to 95% seen once. Sequences were obtained from naive CD4+ T cells from PBMCs. Subset specified: CD45RA+ positively selected. The source of this sequence is a man between 18 and 35 years old in good health. Some clones in this sample may be carry-over from other donors' samples. V and J are TRBV6-5 and TRBJ2-1; 7 bases fit TRBD2. The CDR3 here is CASSYYGGSSYNEQFF. The CDR3 region has the DNA TGTGCCAGCAGTTACTACGGCGGGAGCTCCTACAATGAGCAGTTCTTC.